The rows below give T cell receptor beta chains drawn from one sample of a study of beta chain features in type 1 diabetes. Assay used: immunoSEQ multiplex PCR; TCRdb lists only in-frame clones, some missing. The sample has 640,000 or so clones; over 12% are singletons. What was sequenced was naive CD4+ T cells from blood. The source of these receptors is a man younger than 30 with type 1 diabetes. The CDR3 runs from the conserved cysteine through the conserved F or W. A D gene is named only where the DNA matches it firmly. Clone size is stated in some rows and not others, as once, few, many or a class when expanded.

j_gene | abundance | v_gene | d_gene | CDR3aa | CDR3nt
TRBJ2-5 | few | TRBV5-4 | NA | CASSLGDFRFQETQYF | TGTGCCAGCAGCTTGGGGGACTTTAGGTTCCAAGAGACCCAGTACTTC
TRBJ2-5 | few | TRBV2 | TRBD2 | CASSDVTSGIETQYF | TGTGCCAGCAGTGACGTGACTAGCGGGATCGAGACCCAGTACTTC
TRBJ1-2 | few | TRBV9 | TRBD1 | CASSEQGALGYTF | TGTGCCAGCAGCGAACAGGGGGCGCTTGGCTACACCTTC
TRBJ1-2 | NA | TRBV5-6 | NA | CASSPGGAHTYGYTF | TGTGCCAGCAGCCCAGGAGGGGCTCACACTTATGGCTACACCTTC
TRBJ2-1 | NA | TRBV9 | TRBD2 | CASNEGRTSAPRAEQFF | TGTGCCAGCAACGAAGGGAGAACTAGCGCCCCTAGGGCTGAGCAGTTCTTC
TRBJ1-5 | NA | TRBV6-5 | NA | CASSYKGTGQPQHF | TGTGCCAGCAGTTACAAGGGAACGGGGCAGCCCCAGCATTTT
TRBJ2-1 | few | TRBV30 | TRBD2 | CAWSTGGEQFF | TGTGCCTGGAGCACGGGGGGAGAGCAGTTCTTC
TRBJ1-2 | few | TRBV19 | NA | CASSPGLKTGWSGGYTF | TGTGCCAGTAGTCCGGGACTTAAAACAGGGTGGAGCGGCGGCTACACCTTC
TRBJ2-7 | NA | TRBV18 | NA | CASSPPGAYEQYF | TGTGCCAGCTCACCACCAGGAGCCTACGAGCAGTACTTC
TRBJ2-3 | NA | TRBV30 | NA | CAWSLQVRDTQYF | TGTGCCTGGAGTCTGCAGGTCAGAGATACGCAGTATTTT
TRBJ2-3 | few | TRBV29-1 | TRBD2 | CSVAASGREGTQYF | TGCAGCGTTGCGGCTAGCGGGAGAGAGGGTACGCAGTATTTT
TRBJ2-1 | few | TRBV30 | NA | CAWREADYNEQFF | TGTGCCTGGAGAGAAGCGGATTACAATGAGCAGTTCTTC
TRBJ1-1 | NA | TRBV5-1 | NA | CASSLVRGENTEAFF | TGCGCCAGCAGCTTGGTCCGGGGTGAAAACACTGAAGCTTTCTTT
TRBJ1-5 | NA | TRBV11-3 | NA | CASNISQPQHF | TGTGCCAGCAACATCAGTCAGCCCCAGCATTTT
TRBJ2-7 | few | TRBV4-2 | TRBD1 | CASSQGRQGTLSYEQYF | TGTGCCAGCAGCCAAGGACGACAGGGGACCCTTTCCTACGAGCAGTACTTC
TRBJ2-1 | few | TRBV6-1 | NA | CASSGAGGAYNEQFF | TGTGCCAGCAGTGGAGCCGGGGGAGCCTACAATGAGCAGTTCTTC
TRBJ2-3 | many | TRBV9 | NA | CASSVGSTDTQYF | TGTGCCAGCAGCGTAGGCTCGACAGATACGCAGTATTTT
TRBJ1-1 | NA | TRBV13 | NA | CASSGRQDGNVRILEAFF | TGTGCCAGCAGCGGCAGGCAGGACGGGAATGTCCGAATCCTGGAAGCTTTCTTT
TRBJ2-3 | NA | TRBV10-3 | TRBD2 | CAIRPTGGPKDTQYF | TGTGCCATCCGGCCAACGGGGGGGCCAAAAGATACGCAGTATTTT
TRBJ2-3 | few | TRBV5-1 | NA | CASSLASSTDTQYF | TGCGCCAGCAGCTTGGCCTCGAGCACAGATACGCAGTATTTT
TRBJ1-2 | few | TRBV20-1 | NA | CSASQGAGYTF | TGCAGTGCTTCACAGGGCGCTGGCTACACCTTC
TRBJ2-5 | NA | TRBV7-2 | TRBD1 | CASSRWDREETQYF | TGTGCCAGCAGCCGATGGGACAGAGAAGAGACCCAGTACTTC
TRBJ2-5 | NA | TRBV7-8 | TRBD2 | CASVPGLAIETQYF | TGTGCCAGCGTACCGGGACTAGCGATAGAGACCCAGTACTTC
TRBJ2-7 | NA | TRBV5-4 | TRBD1 | CASRMTGVPGEQYF | TGTGCCAGCAGGATGACAGGGGTCCCCGGGGAGCAGTACTTC
TRBJ2-5 | NA | TRBV6-5 | NA | CASSYWGPPWETQYF | TGTGCCAGCAGTTATTGGGGTCCTCCCTGGGAGACCCAGTACTTC
TRBJ2-1 | NA | TRBV5-1 | TRBD2 | CASNPSREGYNEQFF | TGCGCCAGCAACCCCTCCCGGGAGGGATACAATGAGCAGTTCTTC
TRBJ2-3 | few | TRBV29-1 | TRBD2 | CSTGTSGGIGDTQYF | TGCAGCACTGGGACTAGCGGGGGGATAGGAGATACGCAGTATTTT
TRBJ2-1 | few | TRBV11-2 | NA | CASTHRAVDNEQFF | TGTGCCAGCACCCATCGGGCGGTAGACAATGAGCAGTTCTTC
TRBJ2-7 | few | TRBV9 | TRBD2 | CASSVAAGGSYEQYF | TGTGCCAGCAGCGTAGCAGCGGGGGGGTCCTACGAGCAGTACTTC
TRBJ2-1 | NA | TRBV2 | NA | CASSLDNEQFF | TGTGCCAGCAGCCTAGACAATGAGCAGTTCTTC
TRBJ1-2 | NA | TRBV7-9 | NA | CASSALRSADGYTF | TGTGCCAGCAGCGCGTTACGGTCCGCGGATGGCTACACCTTC
TRBJ2-5 | NA | TRBV29-1 | TRBD2 | CSVEERAGGPWETQYF | TGCAGCGTTGAAGAACGAGCGGGAGGGCCTTGGGAGACCCAGTACTTC
TRBJ1-1 | few | TRBV30 | NA | CAWNLRGVAEAFF | TGTGCCTGGAACCTCAGAGGGGTAGCTGAAGCTTTCTTT
TRBJ2-2 | NA | TRBV29-1 | NA | CSVKKGRHTGELFF | TGCAGCGTTAAAAAGGGGCGCCACACCGGGGAGCTGTTTTTT
TRBJ1-1 | NA | TRBV7-3 | NA | CASSSTGSNTEAFF | TGTGCCAGCAGCTCTACAGGGTCGAACACTGAAGCTTTCTTT
TRBJ2-7 | few | TRBV14 | TRBD2 | CASSQDWREWYEQYF | TGTGCCAGCAGCCAAGACTGGCGGGAGTGGTACGAGCAGTACTTC
TRBJ2-1 | few | TRBV18 | NA | CASSPRREQFF | TGTGCCAGCTCACCGCGGCGGGAGCAGTTCTTC
TRBJ1-5 | NA | TRBV2 | NA | CASSGLGSGGPQHF | TGTGCCAGCAGTGGATTAGGGAGTGGCGGGCCCCAGCATTTT
TRBJ2-7 | few | TRBV15 | TRBD1 | CATSRGGGGRHEQYF | TGTGCCACCAGCAGAGGAGGGGGCGGCCGCCACGAGCAGTACTTC
TRBJ2-7 | few | TRBV5-1 | NA | CASSSRTGIYEQYF | TGCGCCAGCAGCTCCCGGACCGGGATCTACGAGCAGTACTTC
TRBJ1-5 | few | TRBV4-1 | NA | CASSLRRGASNQPQHF | TGCGCCAGCAGCCTGCGTAGGGGGGCGAGCAATCAGCCCCAGCATTTT
TRBJ2-5 | NA | TRBV18 | NA | CASSRTASQETQYF | TGTGCCAGCTCAAGGACAGCCTCCCAAGAGACCCAGTACTTC
TRBJ1-1 | few | TRBV7-9 | NA | CASSLQEGTEAFF | TGTGCCAGCAGCTTACAGGAAGGGACTGAAGCTTTCTTT